This T cell receptor beta chain was sequenced during a study of blood T cell repertoires in COVID-19. Here immunoSEQ multiplex PCR was the method, and the copy in TCRdb shows in-frame clones only, minus some. Found here are about 47,000 clones, just under 70% of them singletons; the top ten hold 6.2%. V lost 6 bases and J lost 0, with 14 bases in between. The CDR3 is made up of 15 amino acids. CDR1 and CDR2 from the germline V gene are MRHNA and SNTAGT. What was sequenced was peripheral blood. The clonotype originates from a man older than 75 with acute or convalescent COVID-19. This chain connects TRBV6-4 to TRBJ1-2, with D unclear. The CDR3 nucleotides are TGTGCCAGCAGAGTTGACACCGAAGCTAACTATGGCTACACCTTC. It codes for CASRVDTEANYGYTF.